The rows below give T cell receptor beta chains drawn from one sample of a study of blood T cell repertoires in COVID-19. Here immunoSEQ multiplex PCR was the method, and the copy in TCRdb shows in-frame clones only, minus some. The sample lists fewer than 250,000 clones, about 80% occurring once. Source material: peripheral blood. The receptors stem from a man in his 60s with acute or convalescent COVID-19. Each CDR3 is given with its conserved first and last residue. The size entry is marked missing in some rows and otherwise reads once, few, many or a size class.

>TRBV15|15|.
CATSTWTGGNTEAFF
>TRBV12-5|14|.
CASVPGTGQDEQFF
>TRBV6-1|14|.
CASSDPGGNQPQHF
>TRBV2|14|.
CASRLDRGDTEAFF
>TRBV9|18|.
CASSKTHQGGSVVNEQFF
>TRBV7-8|16|once
CASSLGTVRGAYEQYF
>TRBV9|14|.
CASSVDQGYSPLHF
>TRBV11-3|13|.
CASSPDRGFTIYF
>TRBV2|16|.
CASIPGLAGAADTQYF
>TRBV6-4|16|.
CASSQRLAGGQETQYF
>TRBV6-5|15|.
CASSYGTGYGNTIYF
>TRBV4-3|15|.
CASSQLTGGGTEAFF
>TRBV12-3/TRBV12-4|13|.
CASRRDRGLGYTF
>TRBV5-4|15|.
CASSAGGSEDYGYTF
>TRBV6-2/TRBV6-3|16|few
CASSFRGGSLSYEQYF
>TRBV6-5|14|.
CASSPGMAGNTIYF
>TRBV24-1|17|once
CATSDQTRGLLTGELFF
>TRBV7-3|13|.
CASSSEQGDGYTF
>TRBV19|14|.
CASSLIHSGNTIYF
>TRBV5-1|15|.
CASSFDRGAYNEQFF
>TRBV7-2|16|.
CASSPEGRGVYNEQFF
>TRBV3-1/TRBV3-2|13|.
CASSQLALDEQFF
>TRBV27|13|.
CASSLYQDGELFF
>TRBV7-8|15|once
CASSSTGTSNSPLHF